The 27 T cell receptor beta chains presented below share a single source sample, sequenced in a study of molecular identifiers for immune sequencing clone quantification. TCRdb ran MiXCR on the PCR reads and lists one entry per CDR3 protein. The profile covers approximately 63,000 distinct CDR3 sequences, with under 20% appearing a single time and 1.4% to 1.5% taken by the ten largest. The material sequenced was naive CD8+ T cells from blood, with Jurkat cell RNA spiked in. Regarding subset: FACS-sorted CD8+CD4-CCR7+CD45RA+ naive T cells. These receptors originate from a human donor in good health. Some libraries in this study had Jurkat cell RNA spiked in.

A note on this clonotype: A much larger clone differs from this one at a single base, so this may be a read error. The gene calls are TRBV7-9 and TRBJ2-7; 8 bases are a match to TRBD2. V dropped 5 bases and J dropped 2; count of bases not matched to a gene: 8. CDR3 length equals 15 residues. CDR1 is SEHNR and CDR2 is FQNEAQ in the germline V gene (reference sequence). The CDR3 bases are TGTGCCAGCAGCAACACGACTAGCGCAACCTACGAGCAGTACTTC. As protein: CASSNTTSATYEQYF. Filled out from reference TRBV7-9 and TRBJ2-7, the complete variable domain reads DTGVSQNPRHKITKRGQNVTFRCDPISEHNRLYWYRQTLGQGPEFLTYFQNEAQLEKSRLLSDRFSAERPKGSFSTLEIQRTEQGDSAMYLCASSNTTSATYEQYFGPGTRLTVT.

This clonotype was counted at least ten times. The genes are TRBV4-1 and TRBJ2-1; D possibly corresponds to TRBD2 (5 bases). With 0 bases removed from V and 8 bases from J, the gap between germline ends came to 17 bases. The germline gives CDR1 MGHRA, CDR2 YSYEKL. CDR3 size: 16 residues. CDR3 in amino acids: CASSQDFGRAADEQFF. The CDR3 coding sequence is TGCGCCAGCAGCCAAGATTTCGGGCGAGCGGCCGATGAGCAGTTCTTC.

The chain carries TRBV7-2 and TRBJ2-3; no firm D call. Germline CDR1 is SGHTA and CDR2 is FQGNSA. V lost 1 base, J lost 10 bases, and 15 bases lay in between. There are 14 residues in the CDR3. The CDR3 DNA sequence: TGTGCCAGCAGCTTAGAAGGGCATATGGATGCGCAGTATTTT. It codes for CASSLEGHMDAQYF.

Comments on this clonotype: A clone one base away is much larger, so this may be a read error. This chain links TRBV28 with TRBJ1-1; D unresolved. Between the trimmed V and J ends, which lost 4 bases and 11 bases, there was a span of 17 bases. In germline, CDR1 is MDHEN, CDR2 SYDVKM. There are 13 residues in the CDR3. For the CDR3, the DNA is TGTGCCAGCAGTTCAATACCCATGGGGAAGGCTTTCTTT. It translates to CASSSIPMGKAFF. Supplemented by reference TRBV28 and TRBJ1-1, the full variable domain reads DVKVTQSSRYLVKRTGEKVFLECVQDMDHENMFWYRQDPGLGLRLIYFSYDVKMKEKGDIPEGYSVSREKKERFSLILESASTNQTSMYLCASSSIPMGKAFFGQGTRLTVV.

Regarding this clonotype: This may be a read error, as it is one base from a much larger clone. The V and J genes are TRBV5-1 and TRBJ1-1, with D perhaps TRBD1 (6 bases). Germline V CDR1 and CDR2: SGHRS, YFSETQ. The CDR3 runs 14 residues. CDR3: CASSLEPGEAEVFF. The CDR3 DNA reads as TGCGCCAGCAGCTTGGAGCCAGGGGAAGCTGAAGTTTTCTTT.

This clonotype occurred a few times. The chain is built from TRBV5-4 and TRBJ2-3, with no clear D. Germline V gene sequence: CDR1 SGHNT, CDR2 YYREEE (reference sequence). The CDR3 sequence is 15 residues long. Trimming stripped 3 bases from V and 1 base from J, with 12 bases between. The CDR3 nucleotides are TGTGCCAGCAGCTACGGGCAGTGGGGCACAGATACGCAGTATTTT. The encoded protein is CASSYGQWGTDTQYF. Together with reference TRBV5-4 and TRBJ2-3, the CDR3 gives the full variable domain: ETGVTQSPTHLIKTRGQQVTLRCSSQSGHNTVSWYQQALGQGPQFIFQYYREEENGRGNFPPRFSGLQFPNYSSELNVNALELDDSALYLCASSYGQWGTDTQYFGPGTRLTVL.

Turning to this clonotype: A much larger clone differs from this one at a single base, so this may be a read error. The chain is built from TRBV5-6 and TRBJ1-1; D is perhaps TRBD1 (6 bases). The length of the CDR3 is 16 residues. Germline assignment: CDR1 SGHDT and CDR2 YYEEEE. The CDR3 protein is CASSLLGSAGVTEALF. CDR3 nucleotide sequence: TGTGCCAGCAGCTTGTTAGGATCGGCAGGGGTCACTGAAGCTCTCTTT.

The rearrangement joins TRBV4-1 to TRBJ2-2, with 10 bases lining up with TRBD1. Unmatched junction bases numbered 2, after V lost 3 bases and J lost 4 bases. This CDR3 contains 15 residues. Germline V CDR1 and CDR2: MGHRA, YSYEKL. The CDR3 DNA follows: TGCGCCAGCAGCCAGTGGACAGGGGGCACCGGGGAGCTGTTTTTT. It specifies CASSQWTGGTGELFF.

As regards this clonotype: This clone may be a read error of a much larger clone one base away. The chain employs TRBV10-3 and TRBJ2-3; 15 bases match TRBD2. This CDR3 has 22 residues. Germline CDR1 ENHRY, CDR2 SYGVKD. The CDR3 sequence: CANSESPGTSGRRYTSTDTQYF. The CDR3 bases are TGTGCCAACAGTGAGTCGCCCGGGACTAGCGGGAGGCGCTACACTAGCACAGATACGCAGTATTTT.

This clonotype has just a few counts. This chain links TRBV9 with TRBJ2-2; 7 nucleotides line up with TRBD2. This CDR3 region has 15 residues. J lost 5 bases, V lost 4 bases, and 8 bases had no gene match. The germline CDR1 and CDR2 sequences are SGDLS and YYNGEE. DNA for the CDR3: TGTGCCAGCAGCCGGGGGGTCGTGGGGACCGGGGAGCTGTTTTTT. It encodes CASSRGVVGTGELFF.

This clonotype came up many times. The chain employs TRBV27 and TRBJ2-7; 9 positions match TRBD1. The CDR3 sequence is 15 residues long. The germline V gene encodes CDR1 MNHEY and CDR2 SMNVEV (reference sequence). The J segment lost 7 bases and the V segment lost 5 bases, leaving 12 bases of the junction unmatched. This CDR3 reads CASSPLQGAPREQYF. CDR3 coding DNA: TGTGCCAGCAGTCCGTTACAGGGGGCGCCTAGGGAGCAGTACTTC.

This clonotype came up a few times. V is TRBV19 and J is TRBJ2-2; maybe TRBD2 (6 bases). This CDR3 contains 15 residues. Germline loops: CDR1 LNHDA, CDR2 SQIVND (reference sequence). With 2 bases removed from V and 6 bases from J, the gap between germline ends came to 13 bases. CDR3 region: CASSIIGGFAGELFF. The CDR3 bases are TGTGCCAGTAGTATAATCGGAGGGTTCGCCGGGGAGCTGTTTTTT.

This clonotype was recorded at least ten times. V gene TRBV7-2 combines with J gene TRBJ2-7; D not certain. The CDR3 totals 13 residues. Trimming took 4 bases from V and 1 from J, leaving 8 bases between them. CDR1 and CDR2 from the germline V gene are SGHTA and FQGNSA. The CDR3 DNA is TGTGCCAGCAGCTACGACCCTTCCTACGAGCAGTACTTC. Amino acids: CASSYDPSYEQYF.

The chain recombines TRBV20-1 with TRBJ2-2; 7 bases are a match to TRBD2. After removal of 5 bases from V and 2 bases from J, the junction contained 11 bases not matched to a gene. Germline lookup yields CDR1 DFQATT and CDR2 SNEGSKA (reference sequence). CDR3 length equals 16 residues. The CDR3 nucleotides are TGCAGTGCTGGGGGACCAGCGGGGATCAACACCGGGGAGCTGTTTTTT. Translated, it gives CSAGGPAGINTGELFF.

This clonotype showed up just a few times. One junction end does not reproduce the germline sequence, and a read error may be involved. The CDR3 nucleotides are TGTGCCAGCAGCGTAGCCCCTGAGCAGTTCTTC. The encoded protein is CASSVAPEQFF. The chain recombines TRBV7-9 with TRBJ2-1, with no clear D. This CDR3 has 11 amino acids. Germline V gene data show CDR1 as SEHNR and CDR2 as FQNEAQ (reference sequence).

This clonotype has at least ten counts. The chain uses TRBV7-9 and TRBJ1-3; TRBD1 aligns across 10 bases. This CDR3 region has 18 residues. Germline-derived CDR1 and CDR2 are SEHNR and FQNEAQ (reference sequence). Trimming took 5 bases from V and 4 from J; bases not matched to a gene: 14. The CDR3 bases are TGTGCCAGCAGCCCTTCGACAGGGGGCTCGCCGATGGGAAACACCATATATTTT. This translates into CASSPSTGGSPMGNTIYF.

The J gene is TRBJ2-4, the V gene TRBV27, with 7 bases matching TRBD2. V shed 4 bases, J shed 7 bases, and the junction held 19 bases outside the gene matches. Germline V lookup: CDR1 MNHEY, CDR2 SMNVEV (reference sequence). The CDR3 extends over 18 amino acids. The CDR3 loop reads CASSSPVEGGPLGNIQYF. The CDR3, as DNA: TGTGCCAGCAGTTCCCCGGTGGAGGGAGGGCCATTGGGGAACATTCAGTACTTC.

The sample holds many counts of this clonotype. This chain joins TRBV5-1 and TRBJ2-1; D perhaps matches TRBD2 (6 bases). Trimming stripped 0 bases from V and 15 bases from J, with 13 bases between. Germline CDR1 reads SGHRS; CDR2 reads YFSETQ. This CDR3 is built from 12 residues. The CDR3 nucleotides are TGCGCCAGCAGCTTGGCCGGACTACAATGGTTCTTC. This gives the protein CASSLAGLQWFF. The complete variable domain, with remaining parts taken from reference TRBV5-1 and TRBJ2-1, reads KAGVTQTPRYLIKTRGQQVTLSCSPISGHRSVSWYQQTPGQGLQFLFEYFSETQRNKGNFPGRFSGRQFSNSRSEMNVSTLELGDSALYLCASSLAGLQWFFGPGTRLTVL.

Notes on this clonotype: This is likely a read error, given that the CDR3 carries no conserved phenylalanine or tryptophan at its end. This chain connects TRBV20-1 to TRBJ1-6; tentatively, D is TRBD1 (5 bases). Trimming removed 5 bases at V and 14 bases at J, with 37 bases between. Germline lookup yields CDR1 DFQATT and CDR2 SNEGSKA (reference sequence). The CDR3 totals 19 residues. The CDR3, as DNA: TGCAGTGCTGAACTCTCGTCCCGGGACCGCGGGTTCCCTGCAGGGTCCCTCCACTTG. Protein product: CSAELSSRDRGFPAGSLHL.

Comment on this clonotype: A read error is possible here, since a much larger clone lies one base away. The chain's CDR3 is CASSLGRVGSGNTIYF. CDR3 in DNA: TGTGCCAGCAGCTTAGGCAGGGTAGGCTCTGGAAACACCATATATTTT. The V and J genes are TRBV7-6 and TRBJ1-3, with D tentatively TRBD1 (5 bases). The CDR3 has 16 amino acids. CDR1 and CDR2 (germline): SGHVS, FNYEAQ. V lost 1 base to trimming and J lost 0 bases, with 10 bases between them.

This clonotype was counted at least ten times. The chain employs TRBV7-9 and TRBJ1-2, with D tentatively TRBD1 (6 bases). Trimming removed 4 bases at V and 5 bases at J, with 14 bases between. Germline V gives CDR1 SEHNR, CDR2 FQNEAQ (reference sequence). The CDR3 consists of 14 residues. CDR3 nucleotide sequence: TGTGCCAGCAGCTCCCCGGGACACCCGTATGGCTACACCTTC. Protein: CASSSPGHPYGYTF.

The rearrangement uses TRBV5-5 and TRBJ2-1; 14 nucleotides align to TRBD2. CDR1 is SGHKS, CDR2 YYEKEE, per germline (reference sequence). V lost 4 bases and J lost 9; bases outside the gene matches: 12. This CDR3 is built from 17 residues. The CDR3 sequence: CASSPEWGTSGSSEQFF. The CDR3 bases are TGTGCCAGCAGCCCTGAATGGGGGACTAGCGGGAGCAGTGAGCAGTTCTTC. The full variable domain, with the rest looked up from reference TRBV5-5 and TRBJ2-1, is DAGVTQSPTHLIKTRGQQVTLRCSPISGHKSVSWYQQVLGQGPQFIFQYYEKEERGRGNFPDRFSARQFPNYSSELNVNALLLGDSALYLCASSPEWGTSGSSEQFFGPGTRLTVL.

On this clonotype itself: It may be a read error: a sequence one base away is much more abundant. CDR3 in amino acids: CAGSFSAEVEAFF. CDR3 in DNA: TGTGCCGGCAGCTTTTCCGCTGAGGTCGAAGCTTTCTTT. The chain is built from TRBV7-8 and TRBJ1-1, with D uncertain. CDR1 SGHVS and CDR2 FQNEAQ come from the germline V gene. CDR3 length equals 13 residues.

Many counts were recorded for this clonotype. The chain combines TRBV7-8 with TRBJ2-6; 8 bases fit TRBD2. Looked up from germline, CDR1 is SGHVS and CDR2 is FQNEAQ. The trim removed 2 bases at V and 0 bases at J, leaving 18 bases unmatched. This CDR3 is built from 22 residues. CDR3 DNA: TGTGCCAGCAGCTTAAGCGGGGGAGGGCTTAGGGATCTTCTCTCTGGGGCCAACGTCCTGACTTTC. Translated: CASSLSGGGLRDLLSGANVLTF.

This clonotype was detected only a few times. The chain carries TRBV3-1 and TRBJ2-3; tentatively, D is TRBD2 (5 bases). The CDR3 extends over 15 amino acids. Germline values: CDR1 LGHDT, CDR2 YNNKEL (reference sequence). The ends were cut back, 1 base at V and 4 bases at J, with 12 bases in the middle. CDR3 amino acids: CASSQVQADPDTQYF. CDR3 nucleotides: TGTGCCAGCAGCCAAGTTCAAGCGGATCCAGATACGCAGTATTTT.

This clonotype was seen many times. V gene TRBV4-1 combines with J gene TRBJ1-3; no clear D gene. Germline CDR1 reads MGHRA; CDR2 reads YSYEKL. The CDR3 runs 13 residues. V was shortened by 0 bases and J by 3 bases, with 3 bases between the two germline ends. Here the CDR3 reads CASSQEFGNTIYF. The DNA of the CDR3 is TGCGCCAGCAGCCAAGAGTTTGGAAACACCATATATTTT.

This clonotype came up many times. CDR3 coding DNA: TGTGCCAGCAGCTTAGCGGGAAGCACAGATACGCAGTATTTT. It encodes CASSLAGSTDTQYF. The chain has TRBV7-6 and TRBJ2-3, with D unresolved. The germline V and J ends were trimmed by 0 bases and 0 bases, with 4 bases remaining between them. The CDR3 spans 14 residues. The V gene's germline CDR1 is SGHVS and CDR2 FNYEAQ.